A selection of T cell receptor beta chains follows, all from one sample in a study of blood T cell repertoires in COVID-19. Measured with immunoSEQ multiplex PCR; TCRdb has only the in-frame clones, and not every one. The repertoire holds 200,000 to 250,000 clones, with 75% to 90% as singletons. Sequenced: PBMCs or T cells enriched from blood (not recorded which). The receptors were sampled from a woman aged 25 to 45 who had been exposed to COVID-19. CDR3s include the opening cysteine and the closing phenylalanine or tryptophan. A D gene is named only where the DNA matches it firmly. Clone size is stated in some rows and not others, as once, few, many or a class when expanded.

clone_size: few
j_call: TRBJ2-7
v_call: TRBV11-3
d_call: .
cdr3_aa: CASSLGPLYEQYF

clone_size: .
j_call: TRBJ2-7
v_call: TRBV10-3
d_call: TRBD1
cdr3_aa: CAISESGQIYEQYF

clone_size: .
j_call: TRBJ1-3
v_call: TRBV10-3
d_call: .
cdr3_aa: CAIKGQHSGNTIYF

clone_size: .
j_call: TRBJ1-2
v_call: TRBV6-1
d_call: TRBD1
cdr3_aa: CASSEMGTATYGYTF

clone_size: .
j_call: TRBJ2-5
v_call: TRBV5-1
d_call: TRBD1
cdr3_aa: CASSLDVRDRGETQYF

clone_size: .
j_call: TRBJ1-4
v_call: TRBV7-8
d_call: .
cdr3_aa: CASSPRADWEKLFF

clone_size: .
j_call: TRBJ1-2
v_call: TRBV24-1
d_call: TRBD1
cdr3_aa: CATSEPGQGREGYTF

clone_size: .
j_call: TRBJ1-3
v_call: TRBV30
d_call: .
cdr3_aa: CAWSAYSWGNTIYF

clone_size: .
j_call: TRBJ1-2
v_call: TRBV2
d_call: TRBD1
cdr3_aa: CASNPRDRGPTNYGYTF

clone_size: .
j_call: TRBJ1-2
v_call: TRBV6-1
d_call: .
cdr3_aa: CASSEGEGTSGYTF

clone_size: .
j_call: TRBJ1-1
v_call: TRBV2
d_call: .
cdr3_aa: CASADGGTEAFF

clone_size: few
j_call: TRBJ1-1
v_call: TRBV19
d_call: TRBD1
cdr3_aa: CASSASGGNTEAFF

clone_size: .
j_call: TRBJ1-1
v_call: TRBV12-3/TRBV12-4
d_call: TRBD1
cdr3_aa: CASSGTAYTEAFF